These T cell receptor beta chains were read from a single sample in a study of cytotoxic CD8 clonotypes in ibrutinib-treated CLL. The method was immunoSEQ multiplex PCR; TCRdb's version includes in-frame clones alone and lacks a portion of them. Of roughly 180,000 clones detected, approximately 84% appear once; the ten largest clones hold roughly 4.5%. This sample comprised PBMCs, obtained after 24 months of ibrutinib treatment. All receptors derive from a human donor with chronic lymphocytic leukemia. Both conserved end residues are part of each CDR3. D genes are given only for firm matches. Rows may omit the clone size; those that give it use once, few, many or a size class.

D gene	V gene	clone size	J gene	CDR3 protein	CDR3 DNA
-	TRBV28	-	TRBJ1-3	CASSFYRDGNTIYF	TGTGCCAGCAGTTTTTACAGGGACGGGAACACCATATATTTT
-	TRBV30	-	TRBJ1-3	CAWSLGVFGSGGNTIYF	TGTGCCTGGAGCCTCGGAGTGTTTGGATCCGGAGGAAACACCATATATTTT
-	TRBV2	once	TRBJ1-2	CASSDRGHGDNYGYTF	TGTGCCAGCAGTGATCGGGGTCACGGGGATAACTATGGCTACACCTTC
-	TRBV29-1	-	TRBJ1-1	CSVDQGFTEAFF	TGCAGCGTTGATCAGGGTTTCACTGAAGCTTTCTTT
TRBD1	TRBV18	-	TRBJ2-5	CASSPQQGAQETQYF	TGTGCCAGCTCACCGCAACAGGGGGCCCAAGAGACCCAGTACTTC
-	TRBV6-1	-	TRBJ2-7	CASSESAAYEQYF	TGTGCCAGCAGTGAATCCGCAGCTTACGAGCAGTACTTC
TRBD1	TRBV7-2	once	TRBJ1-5	CASSQGTDSNQPQHF	TGTGCCAGCAGCCAAGGGACAGATAGCAATCAGCCCCAGCATTTT
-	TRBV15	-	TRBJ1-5	CATSRDRNRLRDQPQHF	TGTGCCACCAGCAGAGATCGTAACAGACTGAGGGATCAGCCCCAGCATTTT
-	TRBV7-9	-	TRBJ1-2	CASSSGTRGYGYTF	TGTGCCAGCAGCTCCGGGACAAGGGGATATGGCTACACCTTC
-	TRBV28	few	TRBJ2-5	CASRPQGGMETQYF	TGTGCCAGCAGGCCTCAGGGTGGTATGGAGACCCAGTACTTC
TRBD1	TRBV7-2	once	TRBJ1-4	CASSLGQGLVEKLFF	TGTGCCAGCAGCTTAGGACAGGGATTGGTTGAAAAACTGTTTTTT
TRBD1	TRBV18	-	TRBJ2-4	CASSPGQGRLNIQYF	TGTGCCAGCTCACCGGGACAGGGAAGGTTAAACATTCAGTACTTC
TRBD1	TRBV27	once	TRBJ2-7	CASSSRDRTYEQYF	TGTGCCAGCAGTAGTAGGGACAGAACCTACGAGCAGTACTTC
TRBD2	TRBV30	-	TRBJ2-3	CAWSVRGGGAIDTQYF	TGTGCCTGGAGTGTACGGGGCGGGGGAGCAATAGATACGCAGTATTTT
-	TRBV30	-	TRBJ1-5	CAWSVGGADQPQHF	TGTGCCTGGAGTGTGGGGGGGGCAGATCAGCCCCAGCATTTT
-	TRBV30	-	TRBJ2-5	CAWSTGFETQYF	TGTGCCTGGAGCACTGGGTTCGAGACCCAGTACTTC
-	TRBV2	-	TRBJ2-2	CASKEAYSTGELFF	TGTGCCAGCAAAGAGGCCTATTCCACCGGGGAGCTGTTTTTT
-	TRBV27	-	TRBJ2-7	CASSFGTGSYEQYF	TGTGCCAGCAGTTTCGGGACTGGATCCTACGAGCAGTACTTC
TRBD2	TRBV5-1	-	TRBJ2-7	CASSLYGGVPLEQYF	TGCGCCAGCAGCTTGTATGGGGGGGTCCCACTCGAGCAGTACTTC
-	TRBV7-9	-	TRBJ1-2	CASSRQGSYGYTF	TGTGCCAGCAGTCGCCAGGGGAGCTATGGCTACACCTTC
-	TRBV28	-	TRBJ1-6	CASSINRKNSPLHF	TGTGCCAGCAGTATAAATCGGAAAAATTCACCCCTCCACTTT
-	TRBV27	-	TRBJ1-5	CASSFEGGAGQPQHF	TGTGCCAGCAGCTTTGAGGGGGGCGCCGGTCAGCCCCAGCATTTT
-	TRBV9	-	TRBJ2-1	CASSVVGPYNEQFF	TGTGCCAGCAGCGTAGTCGGTCCCTACAATGAGCAGTTCTTC
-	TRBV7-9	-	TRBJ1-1	CASSPGTGGTEAFF	TGTGCCAGCAGCCCTGGGACGGGAGGCACTGAAGCTTTCTTT
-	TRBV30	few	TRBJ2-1	CASSGTRLALYNEQFF	TGTGCCTCGTCCGGGACACGCCTAGCGCTATACAATGAGCAGTTCTTC
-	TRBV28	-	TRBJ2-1	CASSYHGTPKVGQFF	TGTGCCAGCAGTTACCATGGGACCCCAAAGGTGGGGCAGTTCTTC
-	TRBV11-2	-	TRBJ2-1	CASSPGLRVGEQFF	TGTGCCAGCAGCCCGGGGCTGAGAGTGGGTGAGCAGTTCTTC
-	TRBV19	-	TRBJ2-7	CASSLSRGKTYEQYF	TGTGCCAGTAGCCTAAGTCGGGGCAAGACCTACGAGCAGTACTTC
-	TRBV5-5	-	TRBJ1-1	CASTVDSPNTEAFF	TGTGCCAGCACCGTGGACAGCCCGAACACTGAAGCTTTCTTT
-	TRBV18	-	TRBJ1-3	CASYDNSGNTIYF	TGTGCCAGCTATGATAACTCTGGAAACACCATATATTTT
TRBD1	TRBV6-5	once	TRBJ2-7	CASAKYRGSYEQYF	TGTGCCAGCGCGAAATACAGGGGATCCTACGAGCAGTACTTC
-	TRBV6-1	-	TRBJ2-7	CASSRPGLSPYEQYF	TGTGCCAGCAGCCGCCCGGGACTCTCCCCCTACGAGCAGTACTTC
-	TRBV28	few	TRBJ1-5	CASRGGPLNQPQHF	TGTGCCAGCAGAGGAGGACCGCTCAATCAGCCCCAGCATTTT
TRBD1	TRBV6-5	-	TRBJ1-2	CASSYSSTGANYGYTF	TGTGCCAGCAGTTACTCCTCGACAGGGGCTAACTATGGCTACACCTTC
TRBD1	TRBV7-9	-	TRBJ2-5	CASSHPGRGQETQYF	TGTGCCAGCAGCCACCCCGGCAGGGGGCAGGAGACCCAGTACTTC
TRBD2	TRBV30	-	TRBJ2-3	CAWSTLAGGTDTQYF	TGTGCCTGGAGTACTTTAGCGGGGGGGACAGATACGCAGTATTTT
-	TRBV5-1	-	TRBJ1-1	CASSFASGPLNTEAFF	TGCGCCAGCAGCTTTGCTTCAGGGCCCCTCAACACTGAAGCTTTCTTT
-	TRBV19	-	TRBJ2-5	CASSWGWGTQYF	TGTGCCAGTAGCTGGGGCTGGGGGACCCAGTACTTC
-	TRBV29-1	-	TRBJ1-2	CSARKVQGSTGYTF	TGCAGCGCCCGTAAGGTGCAGGGGTCAACGGGCTACACCTTC
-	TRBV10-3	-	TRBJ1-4	CAISDWDPLGEKLFF	TGTGCCATCAGTGATTGGGACCCATTGGGAGAAAAACTGTTTTTT
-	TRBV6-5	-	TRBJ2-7	CASSLDRGQRNEQYF	TGTGCCAGCAGTTTAGATCGGGGCCAACGGAACGAGCAGTACTTC
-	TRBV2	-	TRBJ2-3	CASRNNTDTQYF	TGTGCCAGCAGGAACAACACAGATACGCAGTATTTT
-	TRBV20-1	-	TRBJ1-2	CSAAESMGYTF	TGCAGTGCCGCCGAGTCTATGGGCTACACCTTC
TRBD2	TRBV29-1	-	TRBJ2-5	CSVLPGRSHQETQYF	TGCAGCGTCCTGCCCGGGAGGTCACACCAAGAGACCCAGTACTTC